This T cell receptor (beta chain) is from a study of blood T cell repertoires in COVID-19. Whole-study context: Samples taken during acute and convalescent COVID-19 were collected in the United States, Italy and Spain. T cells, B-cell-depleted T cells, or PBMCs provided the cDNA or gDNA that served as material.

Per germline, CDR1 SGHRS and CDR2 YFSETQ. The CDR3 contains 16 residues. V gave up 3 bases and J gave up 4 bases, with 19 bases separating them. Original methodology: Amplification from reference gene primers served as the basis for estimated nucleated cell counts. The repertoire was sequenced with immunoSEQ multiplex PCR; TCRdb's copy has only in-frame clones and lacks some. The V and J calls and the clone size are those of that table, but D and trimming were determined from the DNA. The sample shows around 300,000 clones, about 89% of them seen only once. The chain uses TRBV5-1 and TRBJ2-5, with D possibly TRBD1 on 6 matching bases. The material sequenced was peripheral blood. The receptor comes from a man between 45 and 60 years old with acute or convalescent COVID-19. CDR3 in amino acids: CASSSAIRGRRETQYF. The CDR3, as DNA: TGCGCCAGCAGCTCCGCGATCAGGGGCAGGAGAGAGACCCAGTACTTC. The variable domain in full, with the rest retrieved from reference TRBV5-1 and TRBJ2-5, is KAGVTQTPRYLIKTRGQQVTLSCSPISGHRSVSWYQQTPGQGLQFLFEYFSETQRNKGNFPGRFSGRQFSNSRSEMNVSTLELGDSALYLCASSSAIRGRRETQYFGPGTRLLVL.